One sample yielded the 18 T cell receptor beta chains listed below, sequenced in a study of Graves' ophthalmopathy and Graves' hyperthyroidism. The TCR beta CDR3 regions underwent amplification from RNA transcripts. Following a first-round RT-PCR that used HTBI primers, a second-round multiplex PCR was carried out. Each CDR3 protein is one row after TCRdb ran MiXCR on the multiplex PCR reads. The table lists almost 400,000 distinct CDR3 sequences, 15% to 20% of them singletons. The sequencing sample was made of peripheral blood. The receptors shown here come from a woman aged 18-29 years with Graves' ophthalmopathy.

This clonotype was counted ten times or more. The rearrangement joins TRBV5-1 to TRBJ1-1; D gene unclear. Germline CDR1 and CDR2: SGHRS and YFSETQ. CDR3 length: 14 amino acids. Trimming removed 0 bases from V and 8 bases from J, with 14 bases in between. The CDR3: CASSLALASGEAFF. CDR3 DNA: TGCGCCAGCAGCTTGGCCCTGGCTTCTGGGGAAGCTTTCTTT.

This clonotype was counted at least ten times. The chain employs TRBV4-3 and TRBJ2-5; 10 bases agree with TRBD2. J lost 1 base, V lost 4 bases, and 3 bases had no gene match. This CDR3 contains 15 residues. CDR1 is LGHNA and CDR2 is YSLEER in the germline V gene. The chain's CDR3 is CASSLRTSGQETQYF. The CDR3 DNA sequence: TGCGCCAGCAGCCTCAGGACTAGCGGCCAAGAGACCCAGTACTTC.

This clonotype was seen many times. The J gene is TRBJ1-1, the V gene TRBV6-2 or TRBV6-3; TRBD1 might be the D (6 bases). The germline gives CDR1 MNHEY, CDR2 SVGEGT. CDR3 length: 14 amino acids. V was shortened by 2 bases and J by 3 bases, with 10 bases between the two germline ends. The CDR3 loop is CASSYTGLDTEAFF. The CDR3 DNA reads TGTGCCAGCAGTTACACAGGGTTGGACACTGAAGCTTTCTTT.

Many counts were recorded for this clonotype. The chain is built from TRBV6-2 or TRBV6-3 and TRBJ2-5, with D possibly TRBD2 on 6 matching bases. The CDR3 is 14 amino acids. The V gene lost 2 bases and the J gene lost 10 bases, with 17 bases spanning the gap. The germline gives CDR1 MNHEY, CDR2 SVGEGT. Here the CDR3 reads CASSYGGLRGHQYF. CDR3 coding DNA: TGTGCCAGCAGTTACGGGGGACTGCGCGGGCACCAGTACTTC.

This clonotype has a count of ten or more. V and J are TRBV29-1 and TRBJ2-5; 10 nucleotides line up with TRBD2. Trimming took 7 bases from V and 3 from J; bases not matched to a gene: 5. CDR3 length: 13 residues. The V gene's germline CDR1 is SQVTM and CDR2 ANQGSEA. CDR3 region: CSAGTSDKETQYF. CDR3 DNA: TGCAGCGCTGGGACTAGCGATAAAGAGACCCAGTACTTC.

This clonotype was recorded at least ten times. V is TRBV7-3 and J is TRBJ2-2; D gene ambiguous. Germline loops: CDR1 SGHTA, CDR2 FQGTGA. CDR3 length equals 13 residues. With 3 bases removed from V and 7 bases from J, the gap between germline ends came to 9 bases. The CDR3 DNA reads TGTGCCAGCAGCTTTGATACTAACGGGGAGCTGTTTTTT. Protein sequence: CASSFDTNGELFF.

This clonotype has at least ten counts. The genes are TRBV12-3 or TRBV12-4 and TRBJ1-3, with a tentative D call TRBD1 (5 bases). The V and J ends lost 3 bases and 4 bases respectively, with 10 bases between them. The CDR3 is made up of 14 amino acids. The chain's CDR3 is CASSLEGRGNTIYF. CDR3 sequence (DNA): TGTGCCAGCAGTTTGGAGGGGCGCGGAAACACCATATATTTT.

This clonotype was seen at least ten times. The chain recombines TRBV12-3 or TRBV12-4 with TRBJ1-5; D might be TRBD1 (5 bases). This CDR3 has 18 residues. V shed 3 bases and J shed 0 bases, with 18 bases lying between them. CDR3 in DNA: TGTGCCAGCAGTTTTTCTCCTGGGGGGGTATATAGCAATCAGCCCCAGCATTTT. It codes for CASSFSPGGVYSNQPQHF.

Many counts were recorded for this clonotype. V is TRBV27 and J is TRBJ1-1, with TRBD1 identical over 7 bases. The CDR3 runs 13 residues. Germline CDR1 reads MNHEY; CDR2 reads SMNVEV (reference sequence). After removal of 6 bases from V and 5 bases from J, the junction contained 6 bases not matched to a gene. The CDR3 bases are TGTGCCAGCAGCCCAACAGGGGAAACTGAAGCTTTCTTT. It codes for CASSPTGETEAFF.

Many counts were recorded for this clonotype. This chain links TRBV20-1 with TRBJ1-5; D unclear. V lost 0 bases and J lost 0, with 12 bases in between. The germline CDR1 and CDR2 sequences are DFQATT and SNEGSKA (reference sequence). The CDR3 extends over 16 amino acids. The CDR3 DNA follows: TGCAGTGCTAGAGACCTAAACACCTATAGCAATCAGCCCCAGCATTTT. Translating it yields CSARDLNTYSNQPQHF.

This clonotype was observed many times. The chain is built from TRBV27 and TRBJ1-2; D possibly corresponds to TRBD1 (6 bases). This CDR3 spans 14 amino acids. Trimming removed 6 bases at V and 4 bases at J, with 15 bases between. The germline V gene has CDR1 MNHEY and CDR2 SMNVEV (reference sequence). In nucleotides, the CDR3 is TGTGCCAGCAGCCCTGCAGGGGCCGTCTATGGCTACACCTTC. It codes for CASSPAGAVYGYTF.

This clonotype was seen repeatedly, ten times or more. The chain carries TRBV6-1 and TRBJ1-5; D perhaps matches TRBD1 (5 bases). The CDR3 contains 15 residues. Germline CDR1 and CDR2: MNHNS and SASEGT. V lost 8 bases and J lost 0, with 14 bases in between. CDR3 nucleotides: TGTGCCAGCGGAACCGGGACTTATAGCAATCAGCCCCAGCATTTT. It translates to CASGTGTYSNQPQHF.

The sample holds many counts of this clonotype. This rearrangement joins TRBV6-5 to TRBJ1-1, with D unresolved. Trimming removed 5 bases at V and 6 bases at J, with 10 bases between. CDR3 length: 12 residues. Germline V gene data show CDR1 as MNHEY and CDR2 as SVGAGI. CDR3 in amino acids: CASSPNRAEAFF. In nucleotides, the CDR3 is TGTGCCAGCAGTCCTAATCGCGCTGAAGCTTTCTTT.

This clonotype was recorded at least ten times. This chain uses TRBV7-8 with TRBJ1-5; 12 bases are a match to TRBD1. The germline V gene has CDR1 SGHVS and CDR2 FQNEAQ. The length of the CDR3 is 17 residues. Trimming at V came to 2 bases and at J to 6 bases, leaving 8 bases not matched to a gene. CDR3 amino acids: CASSLPPGQGAGQPQHF. The CDR3 DNA reads as TGTGCCAGCAGCTTACCTCCGGGACAGGGGGCCGGTCAGCCCCAGCATTTT.

This clonotype was seen repeatedly, ten times or more. V gene TRBV6-2 or TRBV6-3 combines with J gene TRBJ2-7; 8 nucleotides agree with TRBD2. CDR3 length equals 16 residues. Trimming cost V 5 bases and J 3 bases; bases outside gene matches: 12. Germline V gene lookup returns CDR1 MNHEY and CDR2 SVGEGT. CDR3 loop: CASSHGIGRAHYEQYF. CDR3 bases: TGTGCCAGCAGTCACGGGATCGGGAGGGCCCACTACGAGCAGTACTTC.

There are many counts of this clonotype. V and J are TRBV2 and TRBJ2-2; TRBD2 matches 8 bases. With V trimmed by 3 bases and J by 4 bases, 4 bases remained unmatched. The CDR3 is 15 amino acids. Germline CDR1 reads SNHLY; CDR2 reads FYNNEI. The CDR3 DNA follows: TGTGCCAGCAGTGAGAGCGGGAGCGTCACCGGGGAGCTGTTTTTT. This sequence encodes CASSESGSVTGELFF.

This clonotype was counted many times. V is TRBV20-1 and J is TRBJ1-6; 7 bases line up with TRBD1. CDR1 DFQATT and CDR2 SNEGSKA come from the germline V gene (reference sequence). V gave up 6 bases and J gave up 0 bases; unmatched junction bases: 8. The CDR3 length is 16 residues. As DNA, the CDR3 is TGCAGTGCGGATGGACAGGAGAGCTCCTATAATTCACCCCTCCACTTT. Translating it yields CSADGQESSYNSPLHF.

The table lists this clonotype with many counts. The V and J genes are TRBV7-8 and TRBJ1-5; 7 nucleotides line up with TRBD1. V lost 6 bases and J lost 7; bases outside the gene matches: 9. In germline, CDR1 is SGHVS, CDR2 FQNEAQ. This CDR3 has 14 amino acids. In DNA form, the CDR3 reads TGTGCCAGCAGTCCAGACAGGGCCCGACAGCCCCAGCATTTT. This sequence encodes CASSPDRARQPQHF.